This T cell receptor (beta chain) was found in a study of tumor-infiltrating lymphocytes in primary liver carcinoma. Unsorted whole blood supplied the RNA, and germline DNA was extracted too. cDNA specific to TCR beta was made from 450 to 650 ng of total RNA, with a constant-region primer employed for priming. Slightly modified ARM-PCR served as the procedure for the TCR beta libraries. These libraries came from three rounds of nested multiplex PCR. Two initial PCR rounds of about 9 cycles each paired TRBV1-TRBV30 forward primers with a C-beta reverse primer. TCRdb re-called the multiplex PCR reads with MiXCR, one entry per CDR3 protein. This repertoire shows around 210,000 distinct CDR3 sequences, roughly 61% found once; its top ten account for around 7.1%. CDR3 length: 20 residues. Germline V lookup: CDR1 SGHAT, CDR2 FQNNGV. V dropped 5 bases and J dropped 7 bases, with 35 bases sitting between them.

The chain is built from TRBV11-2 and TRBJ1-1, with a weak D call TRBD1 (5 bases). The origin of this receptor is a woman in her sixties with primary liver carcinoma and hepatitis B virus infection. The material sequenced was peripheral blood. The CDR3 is CASSPHQYGHLRFCGYEAFF. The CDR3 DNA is TGTGCCAGCAGCCCACATCAGTACGGACACCTTCGCTTTTGTGGATATGAAGCTTTCTTT.